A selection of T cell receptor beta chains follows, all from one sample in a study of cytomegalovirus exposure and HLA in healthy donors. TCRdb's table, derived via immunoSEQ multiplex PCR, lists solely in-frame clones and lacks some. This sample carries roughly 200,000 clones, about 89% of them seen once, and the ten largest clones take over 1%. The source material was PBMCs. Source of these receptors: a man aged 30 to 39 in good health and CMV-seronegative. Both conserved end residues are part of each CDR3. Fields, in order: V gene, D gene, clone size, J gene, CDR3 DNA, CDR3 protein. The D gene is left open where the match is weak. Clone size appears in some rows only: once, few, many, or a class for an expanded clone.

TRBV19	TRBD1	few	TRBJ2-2	TGTGCCAGTAACCCCGGGACAGGGTCGTCCGGGGAGCTGTTTTTT	CASNPGTGSSGELFF
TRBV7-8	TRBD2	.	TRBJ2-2	TGTGCCAGCAGCTTAAGACTAGCGGGGGCAACCGGGGAGCTGTTTTTT	CASSLRLAGATGELFF
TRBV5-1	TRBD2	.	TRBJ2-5	TGCGCCAGCAGCTTGGGCGGGGGGGCCGAGACCCAGTACTTC	CASSLGGGAETQYF
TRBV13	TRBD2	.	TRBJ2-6	TGTGCCAGCAGCGTCGCTAGCGGGGGGGCCACTGGGGCCAACGGCCTGACTTTC	CASSVASGGATGANGLTF
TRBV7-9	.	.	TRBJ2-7	TGTTCCAGCAGCTTAATGTTTGCGGGACATGGACTAGTCCAGCAGTACTTC	CSSSLMFAGHGLVQQYF
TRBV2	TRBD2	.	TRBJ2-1	TGTGCCAGCGGGGGGGGAAGCAATGAGCAGTTCTTC	CASGGGSNEQFF
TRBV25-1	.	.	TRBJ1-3	TGTGCCAGCAGCGGTCTCTCTGGAAACACCATATATTTT	CASSGLSGNTIYF
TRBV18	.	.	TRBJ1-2	TGTGCCAGCTCACCGGGGCAGGGTAACTATGGCTACACCTTC	CASSPGQGNYGYTF
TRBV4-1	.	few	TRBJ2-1	TGCGCCAGCAGCCGCGGCCCCTACAATGAGCAGTTCTTC	CASSRGPYNEQFF
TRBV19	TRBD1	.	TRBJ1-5	TGTGCCAGCCGTTTCTTGGACAGGCGCAATCAGCCCCAGCATTTT	CASRFLDRRNQPQHF
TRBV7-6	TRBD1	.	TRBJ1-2	TGTGCCAGCTCCCTCGGCGGGCTGACAGGGCCCTATGGCTACACCTTC	CASSLGGLTGPYGYTF
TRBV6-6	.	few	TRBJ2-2	TGTGCCAGCAACAGTGACCAATCATGGGAGCTGTTTTTT	CASNSDQSWELFF
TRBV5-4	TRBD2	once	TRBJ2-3	TGTGCCAGCGCGGGGGGGCCGGGCACAGATACGCAGTATTTT	CASAGGPGTDTQYF
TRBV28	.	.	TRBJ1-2	TGTGCCAGCAGTGGACAGAGACGACTCATAGACTATGGCTACACCTTC	CASSGQRRLIDYGYTF
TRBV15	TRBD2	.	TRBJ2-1	TGTGCCACCAGCAGAGGCGGAGCGGGAGCGGCCGAGCAGTTCTTC	CATSRGGAGAAEQFF
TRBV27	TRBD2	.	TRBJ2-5	TGTGCCAGCAGTCCGAGACTAGCGGGAGGTGGAGAGACCCAGTACTTC	CASSPRLAGGGETQYF
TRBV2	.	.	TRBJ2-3	TGTGCCAGCAGCTTGGAGAGGACGCAGTATTTT	CASSLERTQYF
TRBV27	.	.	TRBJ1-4	TGTGCCAGCAGTTTATCCTTTGGGGGGATGAAACTGTTTTTT	CASSLSFGGMKLFF
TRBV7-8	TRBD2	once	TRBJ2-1	TGTGCCAGCAGCCACCGGACTAGCGGGAGTGGGAATGAGCAGTTCTTC	CASSHRTSGSGNEQFF
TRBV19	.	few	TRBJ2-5	TGTGCCAGTAATCCCTTCAGGACTGTAAGCCAAGAGACCCAGTACTTC	CASNPFRTVSQETQYF
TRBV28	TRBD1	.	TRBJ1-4	TGTGCCAGCAGGGAGGGGGCGGAGGAAAAACTGTTTTTT	CASREGAEEKLFF
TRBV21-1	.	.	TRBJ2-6	TGTGCCAGCAGCAACACTCCAGCTTCTAGCTCTGGGGCCAACGTCCTGACTTTC	CASSNTPASSSGANVLTF
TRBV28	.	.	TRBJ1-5	TGTGCCAGCAGTGTCAGGGGTTCGGAGCCCCAGCATTTT	CASSVRGSEPQHF
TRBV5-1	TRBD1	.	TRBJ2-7	TGCGCCAGCCGCCGGGGACAGGGGTTCCCCGGCGATCCCTACGAGCAGTACTTC	CASRRGQGFPGDPYEQYF
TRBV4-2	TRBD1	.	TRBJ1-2	TGTGCCAGCAGCCAAGTACAGGGTAGGGGGCTCTATGAGGGCTACACCTTC	CASSQVQGRGLYEGYTF
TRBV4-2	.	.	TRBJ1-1	TGTGCCAGCAGCCAAGATCGGGGGACGGCGAACACTGAAGCTTTCTTT	CASSQDRGTANTEAFF
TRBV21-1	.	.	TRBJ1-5	TGTGCCAGCAGCAAAGTAGTCCACAGAGAATATCACGGCCAGCATTTT	CASSKVVHREYHGQHF
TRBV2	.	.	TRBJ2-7	TGTGCCAGCAGTCTCGTACGTGGGAGCTACGAGCAGTACTTC	CASSLVRGSYEQYF
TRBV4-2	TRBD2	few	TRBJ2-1	TGTGCCAGCAGCCCCAGGACTAGCGGGGGTAACAATGAGCAGTTCTTC	CASSPRTSGGNNEQFF
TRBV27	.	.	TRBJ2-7	TGTGCCAGCAGTTTGAGGGGAGGTAGCAACGAGCAGTACTTC	CASSLRGGSNEQYF
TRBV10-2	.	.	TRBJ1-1	TGCGCCAGCAGTGAGTCAGCGGAGAACACTGAAGCTTTCTTT	CASSESAENTEAFF
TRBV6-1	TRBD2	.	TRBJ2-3	TGTGCCAGCAGTGAAGCACTAGCGGGAGCAGATACGCAGTATTTT	CASSEALAGADTQYF
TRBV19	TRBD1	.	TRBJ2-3	TGTGCCAGTAGTATAATTGTGGCAGGGGGGACAGGGGGCTCTCCCTACACAGATACGCAGTATTTT	CASSIIVAGGTGGSPYTDTQYF
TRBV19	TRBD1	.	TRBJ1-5	TGTGCCAGTAGAGAACAGGGGGCAGGCAATCAGCCCCAGCATTTT	CASREQGAGNQPQHF
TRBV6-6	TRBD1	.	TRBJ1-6	TGTGCCACCGGGACAGAGGGATTCAGGAATTCACCCCTCCACTTT	CATGTEGFRNSPLHF
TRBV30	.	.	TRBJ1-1	TGTGCCTGGAGTGACAGGGCTGAAGCTTTCTTT	CAWSDRAEAFF
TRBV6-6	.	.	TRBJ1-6	TGTGCCAGCAGTTCATACAGGGAAGTCTATAATTCACCCCTCCACTTT	CASSSYREVYNSPLHF
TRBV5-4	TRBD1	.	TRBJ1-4	TGTGCCAGCAGCACCGGGGACAGGGGATACGAAAAACTGTTTTTT	CASSTGDRGYEKLFF
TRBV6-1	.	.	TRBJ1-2	TGTGCCAGCCGGGGCTATGGCTACACCTTC	CASRGYGYTF
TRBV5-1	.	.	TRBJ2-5	TGCGCCAGCAGCTTCGGTCCCATCGGGAACCAAGAGACCCAGTACTTC	CASSFGPIGNQETQYF
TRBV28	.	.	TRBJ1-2	TGTGCCAGCAGTTTACCCCTTTTAGGACAGAAAGCTAACTATGGCTACACCTTC	CASSLPLLGQKANYGYTF
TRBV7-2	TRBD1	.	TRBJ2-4	TGTGCCAGCAGCGCACAACGACAGGGCCAGAACATTCAGTACTTC	CASSAQRQGQNIQYF
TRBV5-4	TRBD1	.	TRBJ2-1	TGTGCCAGCAGCGCCGCGACAGGGGCAAATGAGCAGTTCTTC	CASSAATGANEQFF
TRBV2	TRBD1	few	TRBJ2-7	TGTGCCAGGTCGATGACAGGGTTCGGCGAGCAGTACTTC	CARSMTGFGEQYF
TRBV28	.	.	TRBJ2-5	TGTGCCAGCAGTAGGGAGGAGACCCAGTACTTC	CASSREETQYF
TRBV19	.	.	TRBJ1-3	TGTGCCAGTAGTATAGCCGTTGGAAACACCATATATTTT	CASSIAVGNTIYF
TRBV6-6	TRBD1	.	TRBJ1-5	TGTGCCTGCCGCACAACCGACAGGGATCAGCCCCAGCATTTT	CACRTTDRDQPQHF
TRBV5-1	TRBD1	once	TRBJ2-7	TGCGCCAGCAGCTTCGGGACAGGGGGCGTCGCCTACGAGCAGTACTTC	CASSFGTGGVAYEQYF
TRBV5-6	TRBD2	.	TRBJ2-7	TGTGCCAGCAGCCGACTAGCGGGGGGGACCTACGAGCAGTACTTC	CASSRLAGGTYEQYF
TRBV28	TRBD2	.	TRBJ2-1	TGTGCCAGCATGGACTGGATGGCGGGAGGGGAGCAGTTCTTC	CASMDWMAGGEQFF
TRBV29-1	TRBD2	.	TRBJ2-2	TGCAGCGTTGTTGGGGGGGGTCGGGAGCTGTTTTTT	CSVVGGGRELFF
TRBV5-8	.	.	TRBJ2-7	TGTGCCAGCAGCTTGAGGGGGTCCCACGAGCAGTACTTC	CASSLRGSHEQYF
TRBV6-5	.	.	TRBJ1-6	TGTGCCAGCAGTTATAGACAGGACAATTCACCCCTCCACTTT	CASSYRQDNSPLHF
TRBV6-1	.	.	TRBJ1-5	TGTGCCAGCAGTCCGCGGGGTCAGCCCCAGCATTTT	CASSPRGQPQHF